This TCR beta chain was found in a study of T cells in Graves' hyperthyroidism and ophthalmopathy. TCR beta CDR3 region amplification was performed from RNA transcripts. Initially, a first-round RT-PCR of the TCR CDR3 employed the HTBI primer set. TCRdb processed the multiplex PCR reads anew with MiXCR; each CDR3 protein has one entry. The sample gives roughly 580,000 distinct CDR3 sequences, more than 11% of which show up once; 5.5% to 7.5% is in the top ten. The CDR3 has 17 amino acids. Germline loops: CDR1 SGHNT, CDR2 YENEEA. Trimming removed 0 bases at V and 1 base at J, with 13 bases between. Sequenced input: blood. J is TRBJ1-3 and V is TRBV11-3; D remains unclear. This receptor was identified in a woman aged 25 to 39 with Graves' hyperthyroidism that later progressed to Graves' ophthalmopathy. In nucleotides, the CDR3 is TGTGCCAGCAGCTTAGATCGACGGGAGGGATCTGGAAACACCATATATTTT. Translated, it gives CASSLDRREGSGNTIYF.